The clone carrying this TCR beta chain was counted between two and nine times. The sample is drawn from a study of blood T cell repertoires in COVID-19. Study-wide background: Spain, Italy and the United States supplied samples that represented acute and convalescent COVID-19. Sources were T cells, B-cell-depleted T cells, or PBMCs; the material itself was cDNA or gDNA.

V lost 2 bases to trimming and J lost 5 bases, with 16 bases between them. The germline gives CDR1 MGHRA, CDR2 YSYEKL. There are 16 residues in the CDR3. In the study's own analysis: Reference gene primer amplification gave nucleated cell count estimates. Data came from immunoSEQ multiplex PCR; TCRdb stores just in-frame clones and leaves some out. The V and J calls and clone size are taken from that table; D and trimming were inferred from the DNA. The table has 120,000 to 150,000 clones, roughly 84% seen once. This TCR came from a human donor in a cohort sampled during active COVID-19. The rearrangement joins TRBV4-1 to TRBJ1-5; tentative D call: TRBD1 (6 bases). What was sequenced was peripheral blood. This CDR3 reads CASSQPKAGADQPQHF. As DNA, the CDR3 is TGCGCCAGCAGCCAACCTAAAGCGGGGGCCGATCAGCCCCAGCATTTT.